Included here is one T cell receptor beta chain sequence, with context. Antigen unknown. Assay used: immunoSEQ multiplex PCR; TCRdb lists only in-frame clones, some missing. This sample's table has 150,000 or so clones. This sample was taken from a study of T cell responses to AZD1222 COVID-19 vaccine. Overall study findings and caveats: At baseline, just a handful of AZD1222 recipients tested seropositive. Nearly half of spike-specific TCRs reportedly go after variant regions that carry no mutations. White British people made up most donors, females outnumbered males, and clonal diversity was possibly underestimated. After the peak T cell response, and only then, were repertoires sampled.

The length of the CDR3 is 13 residues. V was trimmed by 7 bases and J by 0 bases, leaving 9 bases between them. CDR1 is MNHEY, CDR2 SVGAGI, per germline. The chain carries TRBV6-5 and TRBJ1-1; no reliable D call. This clonotype originated in an adult in good health. Sequencing was performed on peripheral blood. CDR3 bases: TGTGCCAGCACGGCCGGAGTGAACACTGAAGCTTTCTTT. It codes for CASTAGVNTEAFF.